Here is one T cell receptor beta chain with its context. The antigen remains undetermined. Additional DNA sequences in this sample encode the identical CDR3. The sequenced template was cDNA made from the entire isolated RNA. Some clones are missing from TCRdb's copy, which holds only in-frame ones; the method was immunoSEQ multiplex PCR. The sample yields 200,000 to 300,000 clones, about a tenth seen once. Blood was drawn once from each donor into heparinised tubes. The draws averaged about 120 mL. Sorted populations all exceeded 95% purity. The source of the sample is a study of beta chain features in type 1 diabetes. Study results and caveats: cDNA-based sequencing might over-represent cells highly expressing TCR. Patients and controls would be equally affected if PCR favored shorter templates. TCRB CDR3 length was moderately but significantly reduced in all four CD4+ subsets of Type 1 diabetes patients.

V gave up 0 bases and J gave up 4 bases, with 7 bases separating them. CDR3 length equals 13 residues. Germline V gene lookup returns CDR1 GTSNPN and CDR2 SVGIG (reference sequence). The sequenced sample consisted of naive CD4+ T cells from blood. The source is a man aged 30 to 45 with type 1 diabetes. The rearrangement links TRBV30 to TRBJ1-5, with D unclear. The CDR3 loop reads CAWSVLENQPQHF. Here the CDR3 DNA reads TGTGCCTGGAGTGTTTTGGAGAATCAGCCCCAGCATTTT.